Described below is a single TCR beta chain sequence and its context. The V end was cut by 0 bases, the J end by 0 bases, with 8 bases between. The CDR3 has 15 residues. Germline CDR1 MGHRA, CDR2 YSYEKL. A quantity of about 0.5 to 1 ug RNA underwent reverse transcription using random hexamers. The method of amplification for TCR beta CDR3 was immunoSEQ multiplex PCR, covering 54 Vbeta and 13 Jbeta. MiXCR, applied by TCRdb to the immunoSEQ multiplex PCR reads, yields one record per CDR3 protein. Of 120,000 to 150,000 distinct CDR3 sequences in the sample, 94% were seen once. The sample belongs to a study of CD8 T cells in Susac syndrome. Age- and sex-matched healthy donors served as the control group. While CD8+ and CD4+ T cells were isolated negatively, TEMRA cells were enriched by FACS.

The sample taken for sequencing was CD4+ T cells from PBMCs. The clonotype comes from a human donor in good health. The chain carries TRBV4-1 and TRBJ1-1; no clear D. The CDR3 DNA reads TGCGCCAGCAGCCAAGATGAGGGTATGAACACTGAAGCTTTCTTT. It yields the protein CASSQDEGMNTEAFF.